The 15 T cell receptor beta chains below all came from one sample that was sequenced in a study of post-analysis software for immune sequencing data. The study, taken as a whole, reports: Roughly 5 TRBV segments, TRBV5-6, TRBV5-1 and TRBV20-1 among them, were found more frequent in patients than controls.

Libraries were made from TCR beta cDNA, and they carried unique molecular identifiers. TCRdb fed the PCR reads into MiXCR, producing one record per CDR3 protein. This table holds about 260,000 distinct CDR3 sequences, about 38% found once. These receptors have no known antigen. The source material was blood. The receptors come from a girl between 5 and 17 years old with multiple sclerosis.

J is TRBJ2-2 and V is TRBV14; D is unclear. CDR3 length equals 16 residues. Trimming pared 1 base from V and 2 bases from J, leaving 11 bases between. Germline V gives CDR1 SGHDN, CDR2 FVKESK. DNA for the CDR3: TGTGCCAGCAGCCAAGTTCACGGGTCAAACACCGGGGAGCTGTTTTTT. Its protein is CASSQVHGSNTGELFF.

This clonotype has a count of ten or more. The chain employs TRBV7-9 and TRBJ2-6; D remains unclear. Trimming took off 3 bases at V and 0 bases at J, with 12 bases between the two ends. CDR1 is SEHNR, CDR2 FQNEAQ, per germline (reference sequence). This CDR3 spans 17 amino acids. CDR3 loop: CASSFYRLTSGANVLTF. In DNA, the CDR3 is TGTGCCAGCAGCTTTTACAGACTTACCTCTGGGGCCAACGTCCTGACTTTC.

The V and J genes are TRBV6-6 and TRBJ1-5; TRBD1 matches 7 bases. This CDR3 comprises 15 residues. The germline V gene has CDR1 MNHNY and CDR2 SVGAGI (reference sequence). The junction had 6 bases not matched to a gene; V was cut back by 6 bases and J by 1 base. CDR3 nucleotide sequence: TGTGCCAGCAGACGACAGGGATTGAGCAATCAGCCCCAGCATTTT. Amino acids: CASRRQGLSNQPQHF.

V gene TRBV6-6 combines with J gene TRBJ1-1, with D hard to call. Germline CDR1 reads MNHNY; CDR2 reads SVGAGI (reference sequence). There are 15 residues in the CDR3. V shed 4 bases and J shed 0 bases, with 12 bases lying between them. The CDR3 here is CASSFETTMNTEAFF. As DNA, the CDR3 is TGTGCCAGCAGTTTCGAGACAACAATGAACACTGAAGCTTTCTTT.

Notes on this clonotype: This may arise from a read error, as a much more abundant clone is one base away. The chain carries TRBV12-3 or TRBV12-4 and TRBJ2-5; 9 bases match TRBD1. The J call may be mistaken, given a closer DNA end match to TRBJ2-7. The CDR3 runs to 14 residues. CDR3 sequence reads: CASSSGTGTYEQYF. CDR3 nucleotides: TGTGCCAGCAGTTCCGGGACAGGGACCTACGAGCAGTACTTC.

This clonotype came up many times. The chain links TRBV24-1 to TRBJ2-5; D is perhaps TRBD1 (7 bases). Trimming took off 5 bases at V and 5 bases at J, with 20 bases between the two ends. In germline, CDR1 is KGHDR, CDR2 SFDVKD. The CDR3 loop spans 16 amino acids. CDR3 protein: CATSVRRGRSPETQYF. CDR3 bases: TGTGCCACCAGTGTGAGGAGGGGGCGAAGCCCCGAGACCCAGTACTTC.

Concerning this clonotype: Possible read error: a much larger clone is one base away. The chain is built from TRBV4-1 and TRBJ2-3; D gene uncertain. Germline V gene sequence: CDR1 MGHRA, CDR2 YSYEKL. The CDR3 is 16 residues long. V lost 2 bases to trimming and J lost 1 base, with 13 bases between them. The CDR3 region has the DNA TGCGCCAGCAGCCAACGGAACCTGATCGGCACAGATACGCAGTATTTT. Translating it yields CASSQRNLIGTDTQYF.

This clonotype was seen at least ten times. The V gene is TRBV28, the J gene TRBJ1-5; maybe TRBD1 (5 bases). The V gene lost 4 bases and the J gene lost 3 bases, with 16 bases spanning the gap. Germline CDR1 is MDHEN and CDR2 is SYDVKM. The CDR3 consists of 16 residues. Here the CDR3 DNA reads TGTGCCAGCAGTTCGCCCCAGGGCCTGGTCAATCAGCCCCAGCATTTT. Its protein product is CASSSPQGLVNQPQHF.

On this clonotype itself: One end of the junction does not line up with germline, which may come from a read error. The chain employs TRBV27 and TRBJ2-1; TRBD2 is a possible D gene (5 bases). The germline gives CDR1 MNHEY, CDR2 SMNVEV (reference sequence). The length of the CDR3 is 13 residues. CDR3 sequence (DNA): TGTGCCAGCAGTTCCACCCCGGGGAATGGGCAGTTCTTC. This encodes CASSSTPGNGQFF.

The V call is TRBV29-1, the J call TRBJ2-7; D remains unclear. The germline V gene encodes CDR1 SQVTM and CDR2 ANQGSEA. The CDR3 is 13 amino acids. V gave up 6 bases and J gave up 0 bases, with 12 bases separating them. The CDR3 reads CSVLTVSSYEQYF. Written as DNA, the CDR3 is TGCAGCGTCTTGACCGTGAGCTCCTACGAGCAGTACTTC.

This chain uses TRBV5-1 with TRBJ2-3, with TRBD2 matching 8 bases. Looked up from germline, CDR1 is SGHRS and CDR2 is YFSETQ. J lost 5 bases, V lost 4 bases, and 6 bases had no gene match. The CDR3 has 14 amino acids. The CDR3 here is CASSGGLAEDTQYF. In DNA, the CDR3 is TGCGCCAGCAGCGGAGGACTAGCTGAAGATACGCAGTATTTT.

This clonotype turned up a few times. The V and J genes are TRBV20-1 and TRBJ1-1, with a possible D match to TRBD1 (6 bases). This CDR3 is built from 13 residues. CDR1 and CDR2 (germline): DFQATT, SNEGSKA (reference sequence). V lost 6 bases and J lost 2, with 13 bases in between. Written as DNA, the CDR3 is TGCAGTGCGAAGGACAGCACAAACACTGAAGCTTTCTTT. It encodes CSAKDSTNTEAFF.

This clonotype has at least ten counts. The chain links TRBV7-2 to TRBJ2-5; 12 bases fit TRBD2. V was clipped by 3 bases and J by 5 bases; unmatched bases: 10. The CDR3 sequence is 17 residues long. Germline V gene sequence: CDR1 SGHTA, CDR2 FQGNSA. CDR3 sequence reads: CASSLFRLAGVLETQYF. The CDR3 nucleotides are TGTGCCAGCAGCTTGTTCCGACTAGCGGGAGTATTGGAGACCCAGTACTTC.

The J gene is TRBJ2-5, the V gene TRBV5-1, with D possibly being TRBD1 or TRBD2 (5 bases each). V lost 7 bases and J 2 bases, leaving 15 bases between the germline ends. The CDR3 is 14 residues long. Germline CDR1 reads SGHRS; CDR2 reads YFSETQ. CDR3 nucleotide sequence: TGCGCCAGCGGGACGGCAGGGCCGCAAGAGACCCAGTACTTC. Translated: CASGTAGPQETQYF.

This clonotype was seen ten or more times. CDR3: CSVEGQMNIQYF. For the CDR3, the DNA is TGCAGCGTTGAGGGACAGATGAACATTCAGTACTTC. The genes are TRBV29-1 and TRBJ2-4, with 7 bases that match TRBD1. CDR1 is SQVTM and CDR2 is ANQGSEA in the germline V gene. V lost 3 bases, J lost 7 bases, and 3 bases stayed unmatched. The length of the CDR3 is 12 residues.